The TCR beta chain under discussion was sequenced for a study of OX40 agonist ivuxolimab in advanced cancers. Study-wide results and limits: Clonal expansion from baseline to week 6 occurred in both CD4+ and CD8+ T cells.

A note on this clone: The antigen is unknown.

The germline V gene has CDR1 LNHDA and CDR2 SQIVND (reference sequence). This CDR3 is 14 amino acids long. V dropped 1 base and J dropped 6 bases, with 11 bases sitting between them. TCRdb keeps only in-frame clones here, not all; method: immunoSEQ multiplex PCR. This sample has 90,000 to 130,000 clones, with approximately 90% found just once. This receptor was taken from an adult with an advanced solid tumor such as melanoma, head and neck, liver or kidney cancer. Here the sequenced sample was CD4+ or CD8+ T cells sorted from blood, taken in a trial of the OX40 agonist ivuxolimab. The chain carries TRBV19 and TRBJ2-3; maybe TRBD2 (6 bases). The CDR3 here is CASSIGGGGDTQYF. The CDR3 DNA is TGTGCCAGTAGTATAGGAGGAGGAGGGGATACGCAGTATTTT.